The 13 T cell receptor beta chains listed next were all sequenced from one sample in a study of CD8+ T cells in alopecia areata. cDNA reverse transcribed from extracted RNA served as the sequencing template. The repertoire was sequenced with immunoSEQ multiplex PCR; TCRdb's copy has only in-frame clones and lacks some. The sample yields around 290,000 clones, 58% seen once. Treatment indicated: oral pan-JAK inhibitor, 5-10 mg twice daily. The source was CD4+ T cells sorted from blood, collected at week 24, from a patient treated with tofacitinib. These receptors were obtained from a human donor with alopecia areata.

This clone was recorded a few times. This chain links TRBV6-6 with TRBJ1-2; D ambiguous. Trimming took 7 bases from V and 9 from J, leaving 21 bases between them. The CDR3 spans 14 residues. Germline V lookup: CDR1 MNHNY, CDR2 SVGAGI (reference sequence). The CDR3 sequence is CASTAAKSSESYTF. CDR3 nucleotides: TGTGCCAGCACCGCCGCGAAGTCCTCCGAAAGCTACACCTTC.

The chain carries TRBV30 and TRBJ1-2; D call uncertain. The CDR3 is 13 residues long. V lost 4 bases to trimming and J lost 4 bases, with 13 bases between them. Germline V CDR1 and CDR2: GTSNPN, SVGIG (reference sequence). In nucleotides, the CDR3 is TGTGCCTGGACGGGTAACAAGGTCTATGGCTACACCTTC. Its translation: CAWTGNKVYGYTF.

The chain uses TRBV29-1 and TRBJ2-2; TRBD1 matches 10 bases. Germline V CDR1 and CDR2: SQVTM, ANQGSEA. The CDR3 runs 15 residues. Trimming at V came to 5 bases and at J to 4 bases, leaving 7 bases not matched to a gene. The CDR3 nucleotides are TGCAGCGTTTTAGACAGGGGGCAGGGCACCGGGGAGCTGTTTTTT. Its translation is CSVLDRGQGTGELFF.

This clone was seen only a few times. The chain couples TRBV5-1 to TRBJ1-6; D unresolved. In germline, CDR1 is SGHRS, CDR2 YFSETQ. Deletions cut 3 bases from V and 15 bases from J, with 16 bases between. The CDR3 is 13 amino acids. The CDR3 coding sequence is TGCGCCAGCAGCTGGAACCCGGGCCGCGACCTCCACTTT. Translated: CASSWNPGRDLHF.

This clone turned up a few times. V gene TRBV7-8 combines with J gene TRBJ2-3; 10 bases map to TRBD2. V was pared by 5 bases and J by 2 bases, with 7 bases of the junction left unmatched. The CDR3 runs to 16 residues. Per germline, CDR1 SGHVS and CDR2 FQNEAQ. CDR3 residues: CASSAYLAGDTDTQYF. The CDR3 DNA is TGTGCCAGCAGCGCCTACCTAGCGGGGGACACAGATACGCAGTATTTT. Based on the CDR3 plus reference TRBV7-8 and TRBJ2-3, the full variable domain is GAGVSQSPRYKVAKRGQDVALRCDPISGHVSLFWYQQALGQGPEFLTYFQNEAQLDKSGLPSDRFFAERPEGSVSTLKIQRTQQEDSAVYLCASSAYLAGDTDTQYFGPGTRLTVL.

This clone came up a few times. The CDR3 here is CASSTRQLTEAFF. The CDR3 region has the DNA TGTGCCAGCAGCACAAGACAACTTACTGAAGCTTTCTTT. J is TRBJ1-1 and V is TRBV7-9; no clear D gene. CDR3 length equals 13 residues. CDR1 and CDR2 from the germline V gene are SEHNR and FQNEAQ (reference sequence). Trimming removed 5 bases at V and 5 bases at J, with 12 bases between. Together with reference TRBV7-9 and TRBJ1-1, the CDR3 gives the full variable domain: DTGVSQNPRHKITKRGQNVTFRCDPISEHNRLYWYRQTLGQGPEFLTYFQNEAQLEKSRLLSDRFSAERPKGSFSTLEIQRTEQGDSAMYLCASSTRQLTEAFFGQGTRLTVV.

The chain couples TRBV10-3 to TRBJ1-2, with a tentative D call TRBD1 (5 bases). Germline lookup yields CDR1 ENHRY and CDR2 SYGVKD. There are 15 residues in the CDR3. The V gene lost 6 bases and the J gene lost 1 base, with 15 bases spanning the gap. CDR3 DNA: TGTGCCATCAGCAGGACACCCGATGATAACTATGGCTACACCTTC. It specifies CAISRTPDDNYGYTF.

This chain uses TRBV5-4 with TRBJ2-7, with TRBD1 matching 10 bases. There are 18 residues in the CDR3. Germline CDR1 and CDR2: SGHNT and YYREEE (reference sequence). J lost 3 bases, V lost 3 bases, and 15 bases had no gene match. CDR3 DNA sequence: TGTGCCAGCAGCTCGAGGGGTGGAACGACAGGGGGCCTCTACGAGCAGTACTTC. Translated: CASSSRGGTTGGLYEQYF.

The V call is TRBV29-1, the J call TRBJ2-1; D ambiguous. Germline values: CDR1 SQVTM, CDR2 ANQGSEA. CDR3 size: 12 residues. The germline V and J ends were trimmed by 7 bases and 1 base, with 8 bases remaining between them. CDR3 region: CSDTVSYNEQFF. The CDR3 nucleotides are TGCAGCGATACGGTGTCCTACAATGAGCAGTTCTTC.

The chain links TRBV9 to TRBJ1-5, with TRBD1 as a possible D gene (5 bases). CDR3 length: 15 amino acids. V shed 4 bases and J shed 2 bases, with 13 bases lying between them. Germline values: CDR1 SGDLS, CDR2 YYNGEE. The CDR3: CASSLGQGGNQPQHF. CDR3 nucleotide sequence: TGTGCCAGCAGCCTCGGGCAGGGAGGCAATCAGCCCCAGCATTTT.

The chain combines TRBV10-3 with TRBJ2-3; D ambiguous. The V gene lost 8 bases and the J gene lost 1 base, with 10 bases spanning the gap. Germline V gives CDR1 ENHRY, CDR2 SYGVKD. CDR3 size: 13 residues. DNA of the CDR3: TGTGCCATCGTTCCTAGTGGCACAGATACGCAGTATTTT. Amino acid sequence: CAIVPSGTDTQYF.

The rearrangement uses TRBV2 and TRBJ2-7; 9 nucleotides match TRBD1. The germline gives CDR1 SNHLY, CDR2 FYNNEI. The CDR3 consists of 16 residues. J was trimmed by 5 bases and V by 5 bases; bases with no gene match: 13. CDR3 sequence (DNA): TGTGCCAGCAGTTTCAGCCGGGACAGGGTAAACCACGAGCAGTACTTC. This translates into CASSFSRDRVNHEQYF.

This clone showed up just a few times. The chain is built from TRBV30 and TRBJ1-2; perhaps TRBD1 as D (5 bases). V shed 0 bases and J shed 1 base, with 12 bases lying between them. This CDR3 has 15 residues. Germline V gene data show CDR1 as GTSNPN and CDR2 as SVGIG (reference sequence). DNA for the CDR3: TGTGCCTGGAGTGTACGAGGGGTACTTAACTATGGCTACACCTTC. Translation: CAWSVRGVLNYGYTF. The full variable domain, in which reference TRBV30 and TRBJ1-2 provide the parts outside the CDR3, is SQTIHQWPATLVQPVGSPLSLECTVEGTSNPNLYWYRQAAGRGLQLLFYSVGIGQISSEVPQNLSASRPQDRQFILSSKKLLLSDSGFYLCAWSVRGVLNYGYTFGSGTRLTVV.